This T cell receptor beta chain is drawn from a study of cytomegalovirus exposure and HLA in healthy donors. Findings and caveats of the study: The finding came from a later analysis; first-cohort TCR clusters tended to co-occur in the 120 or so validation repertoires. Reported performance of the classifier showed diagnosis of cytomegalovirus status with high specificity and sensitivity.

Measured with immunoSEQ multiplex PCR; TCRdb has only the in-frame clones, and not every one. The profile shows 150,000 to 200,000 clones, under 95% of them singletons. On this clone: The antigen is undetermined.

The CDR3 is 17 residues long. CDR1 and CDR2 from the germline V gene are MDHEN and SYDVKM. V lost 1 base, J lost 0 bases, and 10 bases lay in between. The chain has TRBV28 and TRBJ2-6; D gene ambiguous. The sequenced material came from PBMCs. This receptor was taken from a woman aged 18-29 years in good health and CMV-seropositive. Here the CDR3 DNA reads TGTGCCAGCAGTTTATCCCGCCTACCCTCTGGGGCCAACGTCCTGACTTTC. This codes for CASSLSRLPSGANVLTF.